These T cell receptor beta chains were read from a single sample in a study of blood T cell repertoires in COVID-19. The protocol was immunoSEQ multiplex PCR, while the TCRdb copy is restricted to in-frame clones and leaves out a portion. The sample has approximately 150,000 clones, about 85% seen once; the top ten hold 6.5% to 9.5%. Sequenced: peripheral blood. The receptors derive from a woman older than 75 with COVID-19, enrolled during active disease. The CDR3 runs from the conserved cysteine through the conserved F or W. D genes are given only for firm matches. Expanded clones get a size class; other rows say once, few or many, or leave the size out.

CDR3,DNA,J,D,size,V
CASSGSGGPQPQHF,TGTGCCAGCAGCGGGTCGGGGGGGCCTCAGCCCCAGCATTTT,TRBJ1-5,NA,NA,TRBV9
CASSEGVRSGEGRETQYF,TGTGCCAGCAGTGAAGGTGTTCGTAGCGGGGAGGGGCGAGAGACCCAGTACTTC,TRBJ2-5,TRBD2,NA,TRBV6-1
CASSLGQGTGGQPQHF,TGTGCCAGCAGCTTAGGACAGGGGACGGGCGGACAGCCCCAGCATTTT,TRBJ1-5,TRBD1,few,TRBV7-2
CASSIPGGYQPQHF,TGTGCCAGTAGTATACCAGGGGGCTATCAGCCCCAGCATTTT,TRBJ1-5,TRBD1,NA,TRBV19
CASSLVQGSGNTIYF,TGTGCCAGCAGCTTAGTTCAGGGATCTGGAAACACCATATATTTT,TRBJ1-3,NA,NA,TRBV11-2
CASSYGGPYNEQFF,TGCGCCAGCAGCTACGGGGGGCCATACAATGAGCAGTTCTTC,TRBJ2-1,NA,NA,TRBV5-1
CASSESGDGNTEAFF,TGCGCCAGCAGCGAATCAGGGGACGGTAACACTGAAGCTTTCTTT,TRBJ1-1,NA,NA,TRBV5-1
CASRETGIQPQHF,TGTGCCAGCAGAGAGACAGGGATTCAGCCCCAGCATTTT,TRBJ1-5,TRBD1,NA,TRBV2
CATSDPAPKQGTVGELFF,TGTGCCACCAGTGACCCTGCGCCAAAACAGGGCACCGTGGGGGAGCTGTTTTTT,TRBJ2-2,NA,NA,TRBV24-1
CASSSGTNEKLFF,TGTGCCAGCAGTTCAGGAACTAATGAAAAACTGTTTTTT,TRBJ1-4,NA,NA,TRBV5-4
CASSCGTGANTNEKLFF,TGTGCTAGCAGCTGCGGGACAGGGGCAAATACTAATGAAAAACTGTTTTTT,TRBJ1-4,TRBD1,NA,TRBV7-7
CATSRDGAGSGNTEAFF,TGTGCCACCAGCAGAGATGGGGCAGGATCTGGGAACACTGAAGCTTTCTTT,TRBJ1-1,NA,NA,TRBV15
CSGWTSGDTQYF,TGCAGCGGTTGGACTAGCGGAGATACGCAGTATTTT,TRBJ2-3,TRBD2,NA,TRBV29-1
CASSLIPLGQGADSPLHF,TGCGCCAGCAGCTTGATTCCCCTCGGACAGGGGGCTGATTCACCCCTCCACTTT,TRBJ1-6,TRBD1,NA,TRBV5-1
CASSSTQRGYNEQFF,TGTGCCAGCAGCTCTACGCAGCGGGGGTACAATGAGCAGTTCTTC,TRBJ2-1,TRBD2,NA,TRBV5-4
CASSLVGGPNTEAFF,TGTGCCAGCAGCTTGGTAGGGGGCCCGAACACTGAAGCTTTCTTT,TRBJ1-1,TRBD1,once,TRBV5-5
CASTSAGTANEKLFF,TGTGCCAGCACTTCAGCCGGGACAGCTAATGAAAAACTGTTTTTT,TRBJ1-4,TRBD1,NA,TRBV7-9
CASSAGTRTDTQYF,TGTGCCAGCAGCGCCGGGACTCGCACAGATACGCAGTATTTT,TRBJ2-3,NA,NA,TRBV5-6
CASSQISSRRASYEQYF,TGTGCCAGCAGCCAAATCTCTAGCAGGAGGGCTTCCTACGAGCAGTACTTC,TRBJ2-7,NA,once,TRBV3-1/TRBV3-2
CASSPLGDYNSPLHF,TGCGCCAGCTCTCCGTTGGGCGACTATAATTCACCCCTCCACTTT,TRBJ1-6,NA,NA,TRBV23-1
CASSGAGAVTIYF,TGTGCCAGCAGCGGAGCAGGGGCTGTCACCATATATTTT,TRBJ1-3,NA,NA,TRBV7-9
CASSLRDRGGNEQFF,TGTGCCAGCAGCTTAAGGGACAGGGGCGGCAATGAGCAGTTCTTC,TRBJ2-1,TRBD1,once,TRBV7-9
CASSLGDNLLFSTDTQYF,TGCGCCAGCAGCCTCGGGGACAACCTGCTTTTTAGCACAGATACGCAGTATTTT,TRBJ2-3,NA,NA,TRBV5-1
CASSLEGPGEGRSPLHF,TGCGCCAGCAGCTTGGAAGGCCCAGGGGAGGGGCGGTCACCCCTCCACTTT,TRBJ1-6,NA,NA,TRBV5-1
CASSPGLQGALYEQYF,TGTGCCAGCTCACCGGGGTTACAGGGGGCGCTCTACGAGCAGTACTTC,TRBJ2-7,TRBD1,NA,TRBV18
CASSVVWLAEGNEQFF,TGTGCCAGCAGCGTAGTCTGGCTAGCGGAGGGGAATGAGCAGTTCTTC,TRBJ2-1,TRBD2,NA,TRBV9
CASSRSTRNEQFF,TGTGCCAGCAGCCGGTCGACTAGGAATGAGCAGTTCTTC,TRBJ2-1,NA,NA,TRBV5-4
CASRGLGRDTQYF,TGTGCCAGCAGAGGGTTGGGGCGAGATACGCAGTATTTT,TRBJ2-3,NA,NA,TRBV25-1
CASSVSQRGSIQYF,TGTGCCAGTAGTGTGAGCCAGCGGGGTTCCATTCAGTACTTC,TRBJ2-4,TRBD2,NA,TRBV19
CASSRRRGQETQYF,TGTGCCAGCTCACGACGCAGGGGTCAAGAGACCCAGTACTTC,TRBJ2-5,NA,NA,TRBV18
CASSDDSIIRYTF,TGTGCCAGCAGTGACGACAGTATCATCCGCTACACCTTC,TRBJ1-2,NA,NA,TRBV6-1
CASSTRRTGEDEKLFF,TGTGCCAGCAGTACGAGAAGAACAGGGGAGGATGAAAAACTGTTTTTT,TRBJ1-4,TRBD1,few,TRBV27
CASSAPGAYEQYF,TGTGCCAGCAGTGCGCCGGGGGCCTACGAGCAGTACTTC,TRBJ2-7,NA,once,TRBV6-6
CASNDYGAGPPSTDTQYF,TGTGCCAGTAACGACTATGGCGCTGGTCCACCTTCCACAGATACGCAGTATTTT,TRBJ2-3,NA,NA,TRBV19
CASSSYRDRRGNTIYF,TGTGCCAGCTCATCATACCGGGACAGGCGAGGAAACACCATATATTTT,TRBJ1-3,TRBD1,NA,TRBV18
CASSLHPSNQETQYF,TGCGCCAGCAGCTTGCACCCGAGTAACCAAGAGACCCAGTACTTC,TRBJ2-5,NA,NA,TRBV5-1
CASTISYNSPLHF,TGTGCCAGCACCATTTCCTATAATTCACCCCTCCACTTT,TRBJ1-6,NA,NA,TRBV6-5
CASSKTVSSGGTQYF,TGTGCCAGTAGTAAAACTGTATCGAGTGGAGGGACCCAGTACTTC,TRBJ2-5,NA,NA,TRBV19
CAKTPPGSGANVLTF,TGTGCCAAAACCCCACCGGGCTCTGGGGCCAACGTCCTGACTTTC,TRBJ2-6,NA,NA,TRBV7-9